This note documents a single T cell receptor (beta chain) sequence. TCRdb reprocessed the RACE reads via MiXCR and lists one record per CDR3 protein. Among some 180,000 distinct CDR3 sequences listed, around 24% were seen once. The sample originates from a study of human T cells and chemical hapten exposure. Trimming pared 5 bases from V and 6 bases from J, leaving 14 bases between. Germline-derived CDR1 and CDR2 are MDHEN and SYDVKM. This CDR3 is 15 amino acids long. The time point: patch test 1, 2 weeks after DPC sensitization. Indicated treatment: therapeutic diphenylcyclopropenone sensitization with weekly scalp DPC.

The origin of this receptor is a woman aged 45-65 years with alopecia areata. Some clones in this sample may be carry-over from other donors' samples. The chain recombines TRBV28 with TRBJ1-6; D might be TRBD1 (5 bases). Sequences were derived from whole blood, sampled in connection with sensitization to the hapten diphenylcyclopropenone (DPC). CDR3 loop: CASSSLTVTNSPLHF. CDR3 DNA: TGTGCCAGCAGTAGCCTGACAGTCACTAATTCACCCCTCCACTTT. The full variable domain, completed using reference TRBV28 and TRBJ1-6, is DVKVTQSSRYLVKRTGEKVFLECVQDMDHENMFWYRQDPGLGLRLIYFSYDVKMKEKGDIPEGYSVSREKKERFSLILESASTNQTSMYLCASSSLTVTNSPLHFGNGTRLTVT.